The entry that follows covers one TCR beta chain sequence. Its antigen is currently unknown. The sample is drawn from a study of cytomegalovirus exposure and HLA in healthy donors. Findings of the study overall: Researchers catalogued roughly 150 TCR beta chains as cytomegalovirus-associated. A few of the chains that were CMV-associated were confirmed in vitro to be specific for CMV antigens.

Assay used: immunoSEQ multiplex PCR; TCRdb lists only in-frame clones, some missing. The repertoire has some 170,000 clones, approximately 86% of them found once; the top ten carry less than 3%. The CDR3 spans 16 residues. Looked up from germline, CDR1 is MDHEN and CDR2 is SYDVKM. V was pared by 3 bases and J by 15 bases, with 14 bases of the junction left unmatched. While the first cohort had 700 or so subjects, the donors belonged to the separate validation cohort of about 130 subjects. This chain uses TRBV28 with TRBJ2-1; 13 bases agree with TRBD2. The sequencing input was PBMCs. This receptor was identified in a man between 18 and 35 years old in good health and CMV-seropositive. Here the CDR3 reads CASSFLGTSGNRGGFF. The CDR3 nucleotides are TGTGCCAGCAGTTTCCTAGGGACTAGCGGGAATAGGGGGGGGTTCTTC.